One and the same sample provided the 9 T cell receptor beta chains below, sequenced in a study of cytomegalovirus exposure and HLA in healthy donors. The PCR made use of 60 Vbeta and 13 Jbeta primers. Using immunoSEQ multiplex PCR, the repertoire was profiled, and TCRdb retains in-frame clones only, with some absent. This sample has under 200,000 clones; just under 80% occur once, and the top ten carry approximately 6%. Sequences were obtained from PBMCs. These receptors came from a young woman in good health and CMV-seropositive.

This chain connects TRBV5-1 to TRBJ2-2, with D possibly matching TRBD1 (5 bases). V lost 0 bases and J lost 6, with 12 bases in between. The CDR3 consists of 15 residues. CDR1 and CDR2 from the germline V gene are SGHRS and YFSETQ. The CDR3 bases are TGCGCCAGCAGCTTGGAGGGGTACCGGGCCGGGGAGCTGTTTTTT. It translates to CASSLEGYRAGELFF.

The chain is built from TRBV27 and TRBJ2-7; D gene ambiguous. CDR1 MNHEY and CDR2 SMNVEV come from the germline V gene (reference sequence). This CDR3 is 11 amino acids long. Trimming shortened V by 8 bases and J by 2 bases, and 7 bases separated the two germline ends. The CDR3: CASEETYEQYF. In DNA, the CDR3 is TGTGCCAGCGAGGAGACCTACGAGCAGTACTTC.

The J gene is TRBJ2-3, the V gene TRBV7-3; 7 nucleotides match TRBD2. This CDR3 contains 15 residues. The junction had 7 bases not matched to a gene; V was cut back by 5 bases and J by 2 bases. Germline CDR1 and CDR2: SGHTA and FQGTGA. The CDR3 sequence: CASSPTSADTDTQYF. CDR3 DNA: TGTGCCAGCAGCCCAACTAGCGCAGACACAGATACGCAGTATTTT.

The chain carries TRBV5-4 and TRBJ2-7; 9 bases line up with TRBD1. V lost 6 bases to trimming and J lost 2 bases; unmatched junction nucleotides: 6. Germline CDR1 reads SGHNT; CDR2 reads YYREEE (reference sequence). CDR3 length: 14 residues. Here the CDR3 DNA reads TGTGCCAGCACCAAGGGACAGGGCCCCTACGAGCAGTACTTC. It codes for CASTKGQGPYEQYF.

The genes are TRBV4-2 and TRBJ1-5, with 9 bases aligning to TRBD1. The germline V gene has CDR1 LGHNA and CDR2 YNFKEQ. The CDR3 length is 16 residues. V was clipped by 0 bases and J by 7 bases; unmatched bases: 7. CDR3 loop: CASSQEGGQGGQPQHF. As DNA, the CDR3 is TGTGCCAGCAGCCAAGAAGGGGGACAGGGCGGGCAGCCCCAGCATTTT.

Remarks on this clone: An end of the junction differs from the germline gene, which may be a read error. V and J are TRBV10-1 and TRBJ2-7, with 9 bases lining up with TRBD1. The CDR3 is made up of 11 amino acids. The germline gives CDR1 WNHNN, CDR2 SYGVQD (reference sequence). Here the CDR3 DNA reads TGCGCCAGCAGTGAGTTTGGGACAGGGCTCTTC. Translation: CASSEFGTGLF.

The chain employs TRBV29-1 and TRBJ2-1; TRBD2 matches 11 bases. Germline CDR1 reads SQVTM; CDR2 reads ANQGSEA. V lost 6 bases and J lost 3; bases outside the gene matches: 7. The CDR3 runs 15 residues. The CDR3 loop is CSVGGTSGHYNEQFF. The CDR3 DNA sequence: TGCAGCGTCGGGGGGACTAGCGGCCACTACAATGAGCAGTTCTTC.

The chain recombines TRBV5-4 with TRBJ1-5; D unresolved. Trimming pared 4 bases from V and 2 bases from J, leaving 16 bases between. This CDR3 has 16 residues. Germline CDR1 SGHNT, CDR2 YYREEE (reference sequence). The CDR3 loop is CASSPGEPRGNQPQHF. In DNA form, the CDR3 reads TGTGCCAGCAGCCCGGGTGAGCCGCGGGGCAATCAGCCCCAGCATTTT.

This clone was seen once. Other nucleotide sequences from this sample produce the same CDR3. The chain is built from TRBV19 and TRBJ2-3, with D unresolved. CDR1 LNHDA and CDR2 SQIVND come from the germline V gene (reference sequence). Between the trimmed V and J ends, which lost 1 base and 4 bases, there was a span of 6 bases. The CDR3 sequence is 13 residues long. This chain's CDR3 is CASSIGRADTQYF. CDR3 nucleotides: TGTGCCAGTAGTATAGGGAGAGCAGATACGCAGTATTTT.